This passage covers 5 T cell receptor beta chains from one sample sequenced in a study of TIL therapy for anti-PD-1-resistant metastatic lung cancer. The time point is: pre-treatment sample, taken before nivolumab and TIL therapy. The libraries were made with immunoSEQ v3. The repertoire was sequenced with immunoSEQ multiplex PCR; TCRdb's copy has only in-frame clones and lacks some. The sample shows just over 45,000 clones, roughly 85% of them seen only once. This specimen was blood, taken at baseline. These receptors came from a man in his 70s with non-small cell lung cancer.

The rearrangement links TRBV7-9 to TRBJ2-7, with 10 bases fitting TRBD2. J lost 4 bases, V lost 5 bases, and 11 bases had no gene match. Germline values: CDR1 SEHNR, CDR2 FQNEAQ (reference sequence). The CDR3 contains 16 residues. CDR3 region: CASSPYDGLAVYEQYF. DNA of the CDR3: TGTGCCAGCAGCCCCTATGACGGACTAGCGGTATACGAGCAGTACTTC.

The CDR3 is CASSLRDRGADTQYF. In DNA form, the CDR3 reads TGTGCCAGCAGTTTACGGGACAGGGGGGCAGATACGCAGTATTTT. The chain combines TRBV28 with TRBJ2-3; 11 bases match TRBD1. Germline V gene data show CDR1 as MDHEN and CDR2 as SYDVKM. V was pared by 2 bases and J by 4 bases, with 2 bases of the junction left unmatched. This CDR3 spans 15 amino acids.

The V and J genes are TRBV19 and TRBJ1-4; 9 nucleotides align to TRBD1. The V gene end was trimmed by 5 bases and the J gene end by 5 bases; junction bases not matched to a gene: 6. Germline V gene lookup returns CDR1 LNHDA and CDR2 SQIVND (reference sequence). CDR3 length: 15 amino acids. CDR3 loop: CASSVYRGRNEKLFF. The DNA of the CDR3 is TGTGCCAGTAGTGTTTACAGGGGGCGGAATGAAAAACTGTTTTTT.

This chain joins TRBV14 and TRBJ2-2, with D possibly being TRBD2 (5 bases). Germline V gene data show CDR1 as SGHDN and CDR2 as FVKESK. V lost 4 bases and J lost 2, with 11 bases in between. The CDR3 spans 15 residues. The CDR3 loop is CASSPGNRNTGELFF. CDR3 bases: TGTGCCAGCAGCCCCGGGAACAGAAACACCGGGGAGCTGTTTTTT.

This clone has just a few counts. The chain has TRBV5-1 and TRBJ1-2; weak D call: TRBD1 (5 bases). Looked up from germline, CDR1 is SGHRS and CDR2 is YFSETQ. CDR3 length: 13 residues. Trimming removed 0 bases at V and 5 bases at J, with 8 bases between. CDR3: CASSLGTSYGYTF. The CDR3 region has the DNA TGCGCCAGCAGCTTGGGGACATCTTATGGCTACACCTTC.